The clone carrying this T cell receptor beta chain showed up many times. Its antigen is currently unknown. TCRdb reanalysed the 5' RACE reads using MiXCR and keeps one entry per CDR3 protein. Of roughly 50,000 distinct CDR3 sequences in the sample, approximately 12% were seen once. Trimming removed 4 bases at V and 4 bases at J, with 17 bases between. This CDR3 region has 15 residues. Germline V CDR1 and CDR2: SGHDT, YYEEEE. The data originate from a study of T-cell memory formation after mild COVID-19. Study outcomes and limitations: CM and EM subsets held most contracting CD4+ clones; EMRA held CD8+ ones.

The chain recombines TRBV5-6 with TRBJ2-5, with D tentatively TRBD2 (6 bases). What was sequenced was PBMCs or a T cell subset sorted from them (not recorded which). The source of this sequence is a man between 18 and 29 years old who had mild COVID-19 (a few samples of this study predate the infection). Cell type and time point are not known. Written as DNA, the CDR3 is TGTGCCAGCAGCCGAAGATCGTTGGGAGGAGAGACCCAGTACTTC. This encodes CASSRRSLGGETQYF.